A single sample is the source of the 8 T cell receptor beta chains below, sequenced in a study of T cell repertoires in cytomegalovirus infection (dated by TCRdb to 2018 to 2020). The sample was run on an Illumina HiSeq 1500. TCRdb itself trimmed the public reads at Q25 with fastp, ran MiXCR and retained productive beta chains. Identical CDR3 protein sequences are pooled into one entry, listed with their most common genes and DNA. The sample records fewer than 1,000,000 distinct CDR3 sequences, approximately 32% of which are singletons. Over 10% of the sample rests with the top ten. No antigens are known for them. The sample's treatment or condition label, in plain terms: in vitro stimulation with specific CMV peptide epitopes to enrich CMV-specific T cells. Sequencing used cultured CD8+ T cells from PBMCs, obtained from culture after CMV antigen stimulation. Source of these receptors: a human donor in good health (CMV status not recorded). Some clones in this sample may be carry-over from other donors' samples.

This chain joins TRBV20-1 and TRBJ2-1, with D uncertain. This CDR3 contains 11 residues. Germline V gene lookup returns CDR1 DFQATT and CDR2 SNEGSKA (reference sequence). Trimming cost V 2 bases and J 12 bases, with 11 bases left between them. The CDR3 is CSARNGLSQFF. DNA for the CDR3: TGCAGTGCTAGAAACGGTCTCTCGCAGTTCTTC.

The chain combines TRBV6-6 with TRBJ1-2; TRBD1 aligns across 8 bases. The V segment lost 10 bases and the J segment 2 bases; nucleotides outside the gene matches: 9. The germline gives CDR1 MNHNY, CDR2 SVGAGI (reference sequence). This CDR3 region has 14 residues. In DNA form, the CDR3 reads TGTGCCACCAAGCGACAGGGGAGGAACTATGGCTACACCTTC. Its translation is CATKRQGRNYGYTF.

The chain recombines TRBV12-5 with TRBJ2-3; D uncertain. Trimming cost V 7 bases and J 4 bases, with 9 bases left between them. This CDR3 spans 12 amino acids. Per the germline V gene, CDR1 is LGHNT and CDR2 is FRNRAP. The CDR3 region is CASAIFADTQYF. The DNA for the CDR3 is TGTGCTAGTGCTATCTTCGCAGATACGCAGTATTTT.

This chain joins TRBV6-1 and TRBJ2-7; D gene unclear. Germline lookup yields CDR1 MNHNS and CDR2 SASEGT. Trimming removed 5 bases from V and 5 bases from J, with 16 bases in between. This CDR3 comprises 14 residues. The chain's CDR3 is CASSYLGPEDEQYV. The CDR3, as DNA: TGTGCCAGCAGTTACCTAGGACCTGAGGACGAGCAGTACGTC.

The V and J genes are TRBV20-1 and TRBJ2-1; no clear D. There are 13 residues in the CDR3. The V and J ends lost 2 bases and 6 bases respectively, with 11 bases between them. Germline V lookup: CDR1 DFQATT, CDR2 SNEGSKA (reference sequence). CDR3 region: CSARYLGSNEQFF. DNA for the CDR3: TGCAGTGCTAGATATTTAGGAAGCAATGAGCAGTTCTTC.

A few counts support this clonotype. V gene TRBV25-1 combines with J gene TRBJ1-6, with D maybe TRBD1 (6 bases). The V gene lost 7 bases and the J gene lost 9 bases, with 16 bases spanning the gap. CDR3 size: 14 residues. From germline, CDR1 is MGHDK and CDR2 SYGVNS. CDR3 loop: CASKPGTRLSPLHF. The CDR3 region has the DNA TGTGCCAGCAAACCCGGGACAAGACTTTCACCCCTCCACTTT.

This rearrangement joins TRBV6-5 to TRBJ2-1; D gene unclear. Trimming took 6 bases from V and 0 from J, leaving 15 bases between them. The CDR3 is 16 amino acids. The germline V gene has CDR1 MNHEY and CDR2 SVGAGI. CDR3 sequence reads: CASSRGPKSSYNEQFF. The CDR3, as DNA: TGTGCCAGCAGCCGTGGACCCAAAAGCTCCTACAATGAGCAGTTCTTC.

The CDR3 nucleotides read TGTGCCAGCAGTTTCTACACCAGAGACGCGAACACCGGGGAGCTGTTTTTT. Translating gives CASSFYTRDANTGELFF. The chain carries TRBV27 and TRBJ2-2; D call uncertain. This CDR3 region has 17 residues. The V gene's germline CDR1 is MNHEY and CDR2 SMNVEV (reference sequence). Trimming shortened V by 3 bases and J by 0 bases, and 14 bases separated the two germline ends.